This passage covers 12 T cell receptor beta chains from one sample sequenced in a study of CD8+CD57+ T cells in acquired aplastic anemia. The template used for profiling TCR beta VDJ and CDR3 was genomic DNA. TCRdb ran MiXCR on the reads and lists one entry per CDR3 protein. The sample lists some 140,000 distinct CDR3 sequences; around two fifths were seen once. The sequenced sample was sorted CD4+, CD8+, or CD8+CD57+ T cells (not recorded which) from PBMCs. The receptors shown here come from a human donor in good health, serving as a control.

This clonotype was recorded at least ten times. The chain couples TRBV9 to TRBJ1-2; the match to TRBD1 covers 8 bases. The CDR3 has 14 residues. Germline trimming cut 4 bases from V and 7 bases from J; bases unmatched to any gene: 9. Germline CDR1 and CDR2: SGDLS and YYNGEE. The CDR3 nucleotides are TGTGCCAGCAGCACCAGGGGGCAGCTCGGTGGCTACACCTTC. This codes for CASSTRGQLGGYTF.

This clonotype was seen repeatedly, ten times or more. The chain has TRBV19 and TRBJ1-1; tentative D call: TRBD1 (6 bases). Trimming left V 3 bases short and J 5 bases short, with 16 bases between. This CDR3 has 15 residues. Looked up from germline, CDR1 is LNHDA and CDR2 is SQIVND (reference sequence). CDR3 nucleotide sequence: TGTGCCAGTAGTATCGCCAGGGGAGTAGGAACTGAAGCTTTCTTT. Translating gives CASSIARGVGTEAFF.

This clonotype appeared many times. J is TRBJ2-1 and V is TRBV20-1; D may be TRBD1 (6 bases). Between the trimmed V and J ends, which lost 5 bases and 3 bases, there was a span of 20 bases. There are 16 residues in the CDR3. The V gene's germline CDR1 is DFQATT and CDR2 SNEGSKA (reference sequence). CDR3 DNA: TGCAGTGCTTACAGGGAAGGGGCCGGGGTCTACAATGAGCAGTTCTTC. Its protein is CSAYREGAGVYNEQFF.

This clonotype appeared many times. The chain employs TRBV5-1 and TRBJ2-1; 8 bases line up with TRBD1. The CDR3 extends over 12 amino acids. Unmatched junction bases numbered 4, after V lost 4 bases and J lost 10 bases. Looked up from germline, CDR1 is SGHRS and CDR2 is YFSETQ. The CDR3, as DNA: TGCGCCAGCAGCATTACAGGGGGAGAGCAGTTCTTC. Translation: CASSITGGEQFF.

Regarding this clonotype: At one of its ends the junction is not consistent with the germline gene, which may arise from a read error. The chain joins TRBV7-2 to TRBJ2-7; D is unclear. Germline V gene data show CDR1 as SGHTA and CDR2 as FQGNSA. This CDR3 is built from 15 residues. CDR3 sequence reads: CASSVADLYSYEQYF. CDR3 bases: TGTGCCAGCAGCGTAGCTGACCTATACTCCTACGAGCAGTACTTC.

The sample holds many counts of this clonotype. This chain connects TRBV5-1 to TRBJ2-5, with 14 bases matching TRBD2. Germline CDR1 reads SGHRS; CDR2 reads YFSETQ. The length of the CDR3 is 18 residues. J gave up 1 base and V 0 bases, and 5 bases lay outside the gene matches. The CDR3 here is CASSLGGLAGGLQETQYF. In DNA form, the CDR3 reads TGCGCCAGCAGCTTGGGTGGACTAGCGGGAGGCCTCCAAGAGACCCAGTACTTC. Complete variable domain (other parts from reference TRBV5-1 and TRBJ2-5): KAGVTQTPRYLIKTRGQQVTLSCSPISGHRSVSWYQQTPGQGLQFLFEYFSETQRNKGNFPGRFSGRQFSNSRSEMNVSTLELGDSALYLCASSLGGLAGGLQETQYFGPGTRLLVL.

DNA for the CDR3: TGTGCCAGCAGCTTAGGAGGGGGCTTTACGCGGGGCTACACCTTC. Its translation is CASSLGGGFTRGYTF. The genes are TRBV7-2 and TRBJ1-2; 7 nucleotides agree with TRBD1. The CDR3 spans 15 residues. Germline trimming cut 1 base from V and 8 bases from J; bases unmatched to any gene: 10. Germline CDR1 and CDR2: SGHTA and FQGNSA. Based on the CDR3 plus reference TRBV7-2 and TRBJ1-2, the full variable domain is GAGVSQSPSNKVTEKGKDVELRCDPISGHTALYWYRQSLGQGLEFLIYFQGNSAPDKSGLPSDRFSAERTGGSVSTLTIQRTQQEDSAVYLCASSLGGGFTRGYTFGSGTRLTVV.

This rearrangement joins TRBV2 to TRBJ2-5, with 10 bases identical to TRBD1. V was pared by 6 bases and J by 4 bases, with 8 bases of the junction left unmatched. CDR3 length equals 15 residues. The V gene's germline CDR1 is SNHLY and CDR2 FYNNEI. In DNA form, the CDR3 reads TGTGCCAGCAGCGTAGCCGGGACAGGGGTAGAGACCCAGTACTTC. It encodes CASSVAGTGVETQYF.

J is TRBJ1-4 and V is TRBV10-2; tentatively, D is TRBD1 (5 bases). V was shortened by 4 bases and J by 8 bases, with 14 bases between the two germline ends. This CDR3 has 14 amino acids. Germline CDR1 WSHSY, CDR2 SAAADI. CDR3 nucleotide sequence: TGCGCCAGCAGTGGAGGCAGGGATTTCGAAAAACTGTTTTTT. It specifies CASSGGRDFEKLFF.

The CDR3 nucleotides read TGCAGTGCCGGGACAGGGGGCGAACCCTTGGTGCAGTACTTC. Translating gives CSAGTGGEPLVQYF. The chain uses TRBV20-1 and TRBJ2-7, with 12 bases that match TRBD1. In germline, CDR1 is DFQATT, CDR2 SNEGSKA (reference sequence). The length of the CDR3 is 14 residues. J lost 9 bases, V lost 6 bases, and 12 bases had no gene match.

This clonotype appeared many times. The rearrangement uses TRBV11-2 and TRBJ1-4; D is ambiguous. Germline V gives CDR1 SGHAT, CDR2 FQNNGV. Deletions cut 1 base from V and 0 bases from J, with 3 bases between. The CDR3 has 14 residues. CDR3 region: CASSLGATNEKLFF. DNA of the CDR3: TGTGCCAGCAGCTTAGGTGCAACTAATGAAAAACTGTTTTTT.

This clonotype was observed at least ten times. V usage is TRBV20-1 and J usage is TRBJ1-1; possible D gene TRBD1, 6 bases. The V and J ends lost 2 bases and 0 bases respectively, with 13 bases between them. The CDR3 is 15 amino acids. Germline CDR1 DFQATT, CDR2 SNEGSKA (reference sequence). The CDR3 nucleotides read TGCAGTGCTAGAAAGGGAACAGGGCTGAACACTGAAGCTTTCTTT. It specifies CSARKGTGLNTEAFF.